This record concerns one T cell receptor (beta chain) sequence. The data are from a study of T cell changes during pregnancy in multiple sclerosis. This CDR3 contains 18 residues. Trimming cost V 3 bases and J 0 bases, with 17 bases left between them. Per germline, CDR1 LNHNV and CDR2 YYDKDF (reference sequence). Some clones are missing from TCRdb's copy, which holds only in-frame ones; the method was immunoSEQ multiplex PCR. Here the sample spans approximately 80,000 clones, around 94% being singletons. This TCR was sampled from a female donor in good health, enrolled as a control in a pregnancy study. The chain links TRBV15 to TRBJ1-4; D possibly corresponds to TRBD1 (6 bases). The sequenced sample was peripheral blood, obtained in the second trimester of pregnancy. CDR3 sequence reads: CATSSVRDNDATNEKLFF. The CDR3 DNA is TGTGCCACCAGCAGTGTCCGGGACAACGATGCAACTAATGAAAAACTGTTTTTT.